Listed below are T cell receptor beta chains from one sample, sequenced in a study of blood T cells in healthy people across ages. TCRdb reanalysed the 5' RACE reads using MiXCR and keeps one entry per CDR3 protein. The data show roughly 650,000 distinct CDR3 sequences, roughly 32% seen once. Sequenced material: blood. These receptors all come from a woman of 80 years or more in good health. The CDR3 runs from the conserved cysteine through the conserved F or W. The order of the fields is D gene, V gene, clone size, J gene, CDR3 protein, CDR3 DNA. The D gene is left open where the match is weak. Rows may omit the clone size; those that give it use once, few, many or a size class.

D gene: .
V gene: TRBV19
clone size: once
J gene: TRBJ1-1
CDR3 protein: CASSLLMTGTNTEAFF
CDR3 DNA: TGTGCCAGCAGTCTACTGATGACCGGGACCAACACTGAAGCTTTCTTT

D gene: TRBD2
V gene: TRBV6-5
clone size: many
J gene: TRBJ2-3
CDR3 protein: CASTARGGYTDTQYF
CDR3 DNA: TGTGCCAGCACTGCCCGCGGGGGGTACACAGATACGCAGTATTTT

D gene: TRBD1
V gene: TRBV6-6
clone size: .
J gene: TRBJ1-1
CDR3 protein: CVSSYPGGGGEAFF
CDR3 DNA: TGTGTCAGCAGTTACCCAGGGGGAGGGGGTGAAGCTTTCTTT

D gene: TRBD1
V gene: TRBV7-2
clone size: many
J gene: TRBJ1-4
CDR3 protein: CASSTTTGVGEKLFF
CDR3 DNA: TGTGCCAGCAGCACCACGACAGGGGTGGGGGAAAAACTGTTTTTT

D gene: .
V gene: TRBV20-1
clone size: .
J gene: TRBJ2-5
CDR3 protein: CSARWLAPDETQYF
CDR3 DNA: TGCAGTGCTAGATGGCTAGCCCCGGACGAGACCCAGTACTTC

D gene: .
V gene: TRBV9
clone size: few
J gene: TRBJ2-2
CDR3 protein: CASTKTGGANTGELFF
CDR3 DNA: TGTGCCAGCACCAAAACCGGTGGCGCGAACACCGGGGAGCTGTTTTTT

D gene: TRBD1
V gene: TRBV3-1
clone size: .
J gene: TRBJ2-2
CDR3 protein: CASSRNPGQGNTGELFF
CDR3 DNA: TGTGCCAGCAGCCGAAACCCGGGACAGGGGAACACCGGGGAGCTGTTTTTT

D gene: TRBD2
V gene: TRBV20-1
clone size: .
J gene: TRBJ2-5
CDR3 protein: CSVMGALAGGQINNEQYF
CDR3 DNA: TGCAGTGTCATGGGAGCCCTAGCGGGGGGCCAAATCAACAATGAGCAGTACTTC

D gene: TRBD1
V gene: TRBV5-1
clone size: many
J gene: TRBJ1-4
CDR3 protein: CASSQGQGESEKLFF
CDR3 DNA: TGCGCCAGCAGCCAAGGACAGGGGGAAAGTGAAAAACTGTTTTTT

D gene: TRBD2
V gene: TRBV7-3
clone size: many
J gene: TRBJ2-7
CDR3 protein: CASSRERGASYEQYF
CDR3 DNA: TGTGCCAGCAGCCGAGAGCGGGGGGCCTCCTACGAGCAGTACTTC

D gene: .
V gene: TRBV27
clone size: few
J gene: TRBJ2-7
CDR3 protein: CTSSLGPKGYEQYF
CDR3 DNA: TGTACCAGCAGTTTGGGACCCAAAGGGTACGAGCAGTACTTC

D gene: .
V gene: TRBV5-1
clone size: .
J gene: TRBJ1-5
CDR3 protein: CASSLSGADQPQHF
CDR3 DNA: TGCGCCAGCAGCTTGTCAGGGGCTGATCAGCCCCAGCATTTT

D gene: TRBD2
V gene: TRBV29-1
clone size: .
J gene: TRBJ2-5
CDR3 protein: CSVELGLAQETQYF
CDR3 DNA: TGCAGCGTTGAGTTGGGACTAGCGCAAGAGACCCAGTACTTC

D gene: TRBD2
V gene: TRBV25-1
clone size: many
J gene: TRBJ2-5
CDR3 protein: CASSDAGRGETQYF
CDR3 DNA: TGTGCCAGCAGTGATGCAGGGAGGGGAGAGACCCAGTACTTC

D gene: TRBD1
V gene: TRBV5-1
clone size: .
J gene: TRBJ2-1
CDR3 protein: CASSFRTGGWDEQFF
CDR3 DNA: TGCGCCAGCAGCTTTAGGACAGGGGGTTGGGATGAGCAGTTCTTC

D gene: TRBD2
V gene: TRBV7-2
clone size: once
J gene: TRBJ2-3
CDR3 protein: CASSWTSGRGDTQYF
CDR3 DNA: TGTGCCAGCAGCTGGACTAGCGGGAGGGGAGATACGCAGTATTTT

D gene: TRBD2
V gene: TRBV27
clone size: many
J gene: TRBJ2-3
CDR3 protein: CASSSALGGGRDTQYF
CDR3 DNA: TGTGCCAGCAGTTCGGCCTTGGGCGGGGGTCGGGATACGCAGTATTTT

D gene: .
V gene: TRBV4-1
clone size: many
J gene: TRBJ2-3
CDR3 protein: CASSQDYGGGNTDTQYF
CDR3 DNA: TGCGCCAGCAGCCAAGATTATGGGGGGGGCAACACAGATACGCAGTATTTT

D gene: TRBD2
V gene: TRBV20-1
clone size: many
J gene: TRBJ2-3
CDR3 protein: CSAGRGLAGGPADTQYF
CDR3 DNA: TGCAGTGCTGGGAGGGGACTAGCGGGGGGGCCGGCAGATACGCAGTATTTT

D gene: .
V gene: TRBV20-1
clone size: many
J gene: TRBJ1-4
CDR3 protein: CSARDSLGAAGGSLFF
CDR3 DNA: TGCAGTGCTAGAGATTCCTTGGGGGCAGCGGGCGGCTCGCTGTTTTTT

D gene: .
V gene: TRBV7-8
clone size: .
J gene: TRBJ1-5
CDR3 protein: CASSSQRSGASNQPQHF
CDR3 DNA: TGTGCCAGCAGCTCGCAGAGGTCAGGGGCTAGCAATCAGCCCCAGCATTTT

D gene: .
V gene: TRBV28
clone size: few
J gene: TRBJ1-6
CDR3 protein: CASSVTRIGSPLHF
CDR3 DNA: TGTGCCAGCTCAGTTACAAGGATTGGATCACCCCTCCACTTT

D gene: TRBD1
V gene: TRBV18
clone size: many
J gene: TRBJ2-3
CDR3 protein: CASSLGTGMADTQYF
CDR3 DNA: TGTGCCAGCTCCCTCGGGACAGGGATGGCAGATACGCAGTATTTT

D gene: .
V gene: TRBV6-6
clone size: many
J gene: TRBJ2-1
CDR3 protein: CASSYSRGSDEQFF
CDR3 DNA: TGTGCCAGCAGTTACTCACGAGGGAGCGATGAGCAGTTCTTC

D gene: .
V gene: TRBV6-6
clone size: few
J gene: TRBJ1-5
CDR3 protein: CASSYSIFRQPNQPQHF
CDR3 DNA: TGTGCCAGCAGTTACTCGATCTTTCGGCAGCCCAATCAGCCCCAGCATTTT

D gene: .
V gene: TRBV12-3/TRBV12-4
clone size: many
J gene: TRBJ2-1
CDR3 protein: CASKKVTDHNEQFF
CDR3 DNA: TGTGCCAGCAAAAAGGTGACAGACCACAATGAGCAGTTCTTC